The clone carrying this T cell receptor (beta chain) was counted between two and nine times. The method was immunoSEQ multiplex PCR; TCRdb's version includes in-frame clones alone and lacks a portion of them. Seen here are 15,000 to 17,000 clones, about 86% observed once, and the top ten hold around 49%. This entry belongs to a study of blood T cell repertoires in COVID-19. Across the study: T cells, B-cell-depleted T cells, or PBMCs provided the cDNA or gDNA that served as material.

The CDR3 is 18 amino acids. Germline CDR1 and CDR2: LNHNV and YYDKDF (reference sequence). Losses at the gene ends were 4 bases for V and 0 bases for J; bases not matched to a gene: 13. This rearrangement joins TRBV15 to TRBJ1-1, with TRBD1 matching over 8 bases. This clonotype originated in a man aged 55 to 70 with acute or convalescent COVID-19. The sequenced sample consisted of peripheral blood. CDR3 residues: CATSTGQGSASMNTEAFF. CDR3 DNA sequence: TGTGCCACCAGCACCGGACAGGGATCGGCTTCGATGAACACTGAAGCTTTCTTT.